The clone carrying this T cell receptor (beta chain) was seen many times. No antigen is known for it. As the template, RNA transcripts were used to amplify TCR beta CDR3 regions. Amplification began with first-round RT-PCR using HTBI primers, then second-round multiplex PCR was performed. TCRdb ran MiXCR on the multiplex PCR reads and lists one entry per CDR3 protein. Here the sample spans about 1.1 million distinct CDR3 sequences, 36% being singletons. Aged 18 to 65, hyperthyroidism patients had new diagnoses of under 2 months' duration. Clinicians made diagnoses from clinical symptoms, serum thyroxine, TRAb, thyroid ultrasound and orbital computed tomography. Germline CDR1 and CDR2: LGHNA and YNFKEQ. The V and J ends lost 4 bases and 5 bases, in that order; junction bases with no gene match: 6. The CDR3 consists of 14 residues. This entry belongs to a study of Graves' ophthalmopathy and Graves' hyperthyroidism.

Whole-study results and caveats: Its predictions of ophthalmopathy progression gave the model roughly 71% sensitivity and 72% to 80% specificity. Classification of ophthalmopathy versus stable hyperthyroidism by a 13-signature model yielded about 90% sensitivity and around 80% specificity.

The clonotype comes from an adult man with Graves' hyperthyroidism. The source material was peripheral blood or thyroid tissue (not recorded which). The J gene is TRBJ2-7, the V gene TRBV4-2; 9 nucleotides align to TRBD1. The CDR3 sequence: CASSPKQGADEQYF. The CDR3 nucleotides read TGTGCCAGCAGCCCGAAACAGGGGGCGGACGAGCAGTACTTC.